The following is a T cell receptor (beta chain) sequence with its context. These data originate in a study of blood T cell repertoires in COVID-19. Study context: Spain, Italy and the United States supplied samples that represented acute and convalescent COVID-19. Sources were T cells, B-cell-depleted T cells, or PBMCs; the material itself was cDNA or gDNA.

V was trimmed by 5 bases and J by 0 bases, leaving 10 bases between them. From germline, CDR1 is LGHNA and CDR2 YNFKEQ. The CDR3 runs to 15 residues. In the study's own analysis: Reference gene primer amplification gave estimated nucleated cell counts. Repertoires were generated with immunoSEQ multiplex PCR, while TCRdb's copy carries only in-frame clones and drops some. From that table come the V and J calls and clone size; the DNA was used to work out D and trimming. The table lists 200,000 to 300,000 clones, around nine tenths of them singletons, with less than 8.5% in the top ten. The clonotype originates from a woman in her 70s with active or convalescent COVID-19. V is TRBV4-2 and J is TRBJ1-4; no clear D gene. Sequenced sample: peripheral blood. The CDR3 spells CASSDEGSTNEKLFF. CDR3 DNA sequence: TGTGCCAGCAGCGACGAGGGATCAACTAATGAAAAACTGTTTTTT.